These T cell receptor beta chains were read from a single sample in a study of cytomegalovirus exposure and HLA in healthy donors. Data came from immunoSEQ multiplex PCR; TCRdb stores just in-frame clones and leaves some out. The data contain 140,000 or so clones, over 60% of them singletons. Specimen: PBMCs. All receptors derive from a woman aged 55-75 years in good health and CMV-seronegative. The CDR3 runs from the conserved cysteine through the conserved F or W. Fields, in order: J gene, V gene, D gene, clone size, CDR3 protein, CDR3 DNA. The D gene is left open where the match is weak. The size of a clone is reported for some rows only, either as once, few or many, or as a class for expanded clones.

j_call: TRBJ2-3
v_call: TRBV7-2
d_call: TRBD2
clone_size: few
cdr3_aa: CASSLAASGRGTDTQYF
cdr3_nt: TGTGCCAGCAGCTTAGCGGCTAGCGGGAGGGGCACAGATACGCAGTATTTT

j_call: TRBJ1-2
v_call: TRBV27
d_call: NA
clone_size: few
cdr3_aa: CASRYPTLTGRYTF
cdr3_nt: TGTGCCAGCAGATATCCAACCTTGACAGGCCGCTACACCTTC

j_call: TRBJ2-1
v_call: TRBV6-5
d_call: NA
clone_size: NA
cdr3_aa: CASSYSSDNEQFF
cdr3_nt: TGTGCCAGCAGTTACTCATCGGACAATGAGCAGTTCTTC

j_call: TRBJ2-1
v_call: TRBV5-4
d_call: NA
clone_size: NA
cdr3_aa: CASSLAVGGAYNEQFF
cdr3_nt: TGTGCCAGCAGCTTGGCCGTGGGGGGGGCGTACAATGAGCAGTTCTTC

j_call: TRBJ1-5
v_call: TRBV7-8
d_call: TRBD1
clone_size: NA
cdr3_aa: CASSSRQGGNQPQHF
cdr3_nt: TGTGCCAGCAGCTCAAGACAGGGAGGCAATCAGCCCCAGCATTTT

j_call: TRBJ2-1
v_call: TRBV7-9
d_call: TRBD1
clone_size: NA
cdr3_aa: CASSWRDRGSNEQFF
cdr3_nt: TGTGCCAGCAGCTGGCGGGACAGGGGATCTAATGAGCAGTTCTTC

j_call: TRBJ2-1
v_call: TRBV19
d_call: NA
clone_size: NA
cdr3_aa: CASSQEGGDYNEQFF
cdr3_nt: TGTGCCAGTAGTCAGGAGGGGGGGGACTACAATGAGCAGTTCTTC

j_call: TRBJ1-5
v_call: TRBV19
d_call: TRBD1
clone_size: NA
cdr3_aa: CASGPGQGIVLGNQPQHF
cdr3_nt: TGTGCCAGTGGACCGGGACAGGGGATTGTTTTGGGCAATCAGCCCCAGCATTTT

j_call: TRBJ2-5
v_call: TRBV4-2
d_call: NA
clone_size: NA
cdr3_aa: CASSQDPGLQETQYF
cdr3_nt: TGTGCCAGCAGCCAAGATCCGGGACTCCAAGAGACCCAGTACTTC

j_call: TRBJ1-1
v_call: TRBV7-8
d_call: NA
clone_size: NA
cdr3_aa: CASSLGPGNTEAFF
cdr3_nt: TGTGCCAGCAGCTTAGGGCCGGGGAACACTGAAGCTTTCTTT

j_call: TRBJ1-2
v_call: TRBV7-5
d_call: NA
clone_size: NA
cdr3_aa: CVRSLDETGFNYGYTF
cdr3_nt: TGTGTCAGAAGCTTAGACGAGACAGGGTTTAACTATGGCTACACCTTC

j_call: TRBJ2-1
v_call: TRBV14
d_call: TRBD1
clone_size: NA
cdr3_aa: CASSRAGTGMNEQFF
cdr3_nt: TGTGCCAGCAGCCGCGCCGGGACAGGGATGAATGAGCAGTTCTTC

j_call: TRBJ1-5
v_call: TRBV10-3
d_call: TRBD1
clone_size: NA
cdr3_aa: CATNTGGRNQPQHF
cdr3_nt: TGTGCCACCAATACAGGGGGCCGCAATCAGCCCCAGCATTTT

j_call: TRBJ1-2
v_call: TRBV27
d_call: NA
clone_size: NA
cdr3_aa: CASSLSSQVYGYTF
cdr3_nt: TGTGCCAGCAGTTTATCGTCACAGGTCTATGGCTACACCTTC

j_call: TRBJ2-5
v_call: TRBV5-1
d_call: TRBD2
clone_size: once
cdr3_aa: CASSLTGTSGGALETQYF
cdr3_nt: TGCGCCAGCAGCTTGACGGGTACTAGCGGGGGGGCTCTAGAGACCCAGTACTTC

j_call: TRBJ2-2
v_call: TRBV7-9
d_call: NA
clone_size: NA
cdr3_aa: CASSSNRADGELFF
cdr3_nt: TGTGCCAGCAGTTCGAACAGGGCTGACGGGGAGCTGTTTTTT

j_call: TRBJ1-5
v_call: TRBV19
d_call: TRBD1
clone_size: NA
cdr3_aa: CASSKGQNPNQPQHF
cdr3_nt: TGTGCCAGTAGTAAGGGACAGAATCCCAATCAGCCCCAGCATTTT

j_call: TRBJ2-1
v_call: TRBV7-2
d_call: NA
clone_size: NA
cdr3_aa: CASSFAAGWRNEQFF
cdr3_nt: TGTGCCAGCAGCTTTGCGGCGGGTTGGAGAAATGAGCAGTTCTTC

j_call: TRBJ1-5
v_call: TRBV2
d_call: TRBD1
clone_size: NA
cdr3_aa: CASSVTGQVNQPQHF
cdr3_nt: TGTGCCAGCAGCGTAACGGGACAGGTAAATCAGCCCCAGCATTTT

j_call: TRBJ2-7
v_call: TRBV7-2
d_call: TRBD1
clone_size: NA
cdr3_aa: CASSLAETGTVTYEQYF
cdr3_nt: TGTGCCAGCAGCTTAGCCGAAACCGGGACAGTAACCTACGAGCAGTACTTC

j_call: TRBJ1-6
v_call: TRBV13
d_call: NA
clone_size: NA
cdr3_aa: CASSYLTGNSPLHF
cdr3_nt: TGTGCCAGCAGCTACCTAACAGGGAATTCACCCCTCCACTTT

j_call: TRBJ2-7
v_call: TRBV5-1
d_call: NA
clone_size: NA
cdr3_aa: CASSLEQGLTYEQYF
cdr3_nt: TGCGCCAGCAGCTTGGAGCAGGGGCTAACCTACGAGCAGTACTTC

j_call: TRBJ2-2
v_call: TRBV4-2
d_call: TRBD1
clone_size: once
cdr3_aa: CASSQEALGTGNTGELFF
cdr3_nt: TGTGCCAGCAGCCAAGAAGCCCTCGGGACAGGCAACACCGGGGAGCTGTTTTTT

j_call: TRBJ2-2
v_call: TRBV7-9
d_call: TRBD1
clone_size: few
cdr3_aa: CASRDHRGLRFPGELFF
cdr3_nt: TGTGCCAGCAGGGATCACAGGGGGCTACGTTTTCCCGGGGAGCTGTTTTTT

j_call: TRBJ1-2
v_call: TRBV19
d_call: TRBD1
clone_size: few
cdr3_aa: CASSSQDRRLYGYTF
cdr3_nt: TGTGCCAGTAGTTCCCAGGACAGGAGGCTCTATGGCTACACCTTC

j_call: TRBJ1-4
v_call: TRBV19
d_call: NA
clone_size: few
cdr3_aa: CASKGRNEKLFF
cdr3_nt: TGTGCCAGTAAGGGGCGAAATGAAAAACTGTTTTTT

j_call: TRBJ2-7
v_call: TRBV27
d_call: TRBD2
clone_size: NA
cdr3_aa: CASRMTAGTYEQYF
cdr3_nt: TGTGCCAGCAGAATGACAGCGGGGACCTACGAGCAGTACTTC

j_call: TRBJ2-5
v_call: TRBV6-1
d_call: TRBD1
clone_size: few
cdr3_aa: CASRKTGLGETQYF
cdr3_nt: TGTGCCAGCAGAAAGACAGGGCTGGGAGAGACCCAGTACTTC

j_call: TRBJ1-2
v_call: TRBV5-4
d_call: NA
clone_size: once
cdr3_aa: CASSVTGGPNYGYTF
cdr3_nt: TGTGCCAGCAGCGTAACCGGGGGACCCAACTATGGCTACACCTTC

j_call: TRBJ1-2
v_call: TRBV19
d_call: NA
clone_size: once
cdr3_aa: CASNQGNYGYTF
cdr3_nt: TGTGCCAGTAATCAGGGCAACTATGGCTACACCTTC

j_call: TRBJ2-3
v_call: TRBV5-1
d_call: TRBD2
clone_size: NA
cdr3_aa: CASSSGTSGGIIGTDTQYF
cdr3_nt: TGCGCCAGCAGTTCGGGCACTAGCGGGGGGATAATAGGCACAGATACGCAGTATTTT

j_call: TRBJ1-4
v_call: TRBV5-4
d_call: TRBD1
clone_size: NA
cdr3_aa: CASSPGQGQNEKLFF
cdr3_nt: TGTGCCAGCAGCCCCGGACAGGGTCAAAATGAAAAACTGTTTTTT